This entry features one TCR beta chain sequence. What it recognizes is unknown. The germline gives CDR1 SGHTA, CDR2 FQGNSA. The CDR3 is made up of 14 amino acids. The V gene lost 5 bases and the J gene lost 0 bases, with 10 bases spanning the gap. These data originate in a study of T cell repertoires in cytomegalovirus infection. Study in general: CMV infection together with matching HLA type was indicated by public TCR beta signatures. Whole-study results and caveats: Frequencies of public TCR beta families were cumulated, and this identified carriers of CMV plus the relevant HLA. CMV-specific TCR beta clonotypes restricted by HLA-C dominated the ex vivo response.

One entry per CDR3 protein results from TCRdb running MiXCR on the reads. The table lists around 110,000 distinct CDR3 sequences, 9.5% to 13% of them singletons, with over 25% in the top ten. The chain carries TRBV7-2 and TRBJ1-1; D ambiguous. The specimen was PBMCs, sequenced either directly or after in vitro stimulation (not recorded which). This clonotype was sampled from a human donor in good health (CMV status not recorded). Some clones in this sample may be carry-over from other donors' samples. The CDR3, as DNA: TGTGCCAGCAGCCTATCAGTGGTGAACACTGAAGCTTTCTTT. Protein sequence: CASSLSVVNTEAFF. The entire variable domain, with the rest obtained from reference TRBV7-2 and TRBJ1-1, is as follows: GAGVSQSPSNKVTEKGKDVELRCDPISGHTALYWYRQSLGQGLEFLIYFQGNSAPDKSGLPSDRFSAERTGGSVSTLTIQRTQQEDSAVYLCASSLSVVNTEAFFGQGTRLTVV.